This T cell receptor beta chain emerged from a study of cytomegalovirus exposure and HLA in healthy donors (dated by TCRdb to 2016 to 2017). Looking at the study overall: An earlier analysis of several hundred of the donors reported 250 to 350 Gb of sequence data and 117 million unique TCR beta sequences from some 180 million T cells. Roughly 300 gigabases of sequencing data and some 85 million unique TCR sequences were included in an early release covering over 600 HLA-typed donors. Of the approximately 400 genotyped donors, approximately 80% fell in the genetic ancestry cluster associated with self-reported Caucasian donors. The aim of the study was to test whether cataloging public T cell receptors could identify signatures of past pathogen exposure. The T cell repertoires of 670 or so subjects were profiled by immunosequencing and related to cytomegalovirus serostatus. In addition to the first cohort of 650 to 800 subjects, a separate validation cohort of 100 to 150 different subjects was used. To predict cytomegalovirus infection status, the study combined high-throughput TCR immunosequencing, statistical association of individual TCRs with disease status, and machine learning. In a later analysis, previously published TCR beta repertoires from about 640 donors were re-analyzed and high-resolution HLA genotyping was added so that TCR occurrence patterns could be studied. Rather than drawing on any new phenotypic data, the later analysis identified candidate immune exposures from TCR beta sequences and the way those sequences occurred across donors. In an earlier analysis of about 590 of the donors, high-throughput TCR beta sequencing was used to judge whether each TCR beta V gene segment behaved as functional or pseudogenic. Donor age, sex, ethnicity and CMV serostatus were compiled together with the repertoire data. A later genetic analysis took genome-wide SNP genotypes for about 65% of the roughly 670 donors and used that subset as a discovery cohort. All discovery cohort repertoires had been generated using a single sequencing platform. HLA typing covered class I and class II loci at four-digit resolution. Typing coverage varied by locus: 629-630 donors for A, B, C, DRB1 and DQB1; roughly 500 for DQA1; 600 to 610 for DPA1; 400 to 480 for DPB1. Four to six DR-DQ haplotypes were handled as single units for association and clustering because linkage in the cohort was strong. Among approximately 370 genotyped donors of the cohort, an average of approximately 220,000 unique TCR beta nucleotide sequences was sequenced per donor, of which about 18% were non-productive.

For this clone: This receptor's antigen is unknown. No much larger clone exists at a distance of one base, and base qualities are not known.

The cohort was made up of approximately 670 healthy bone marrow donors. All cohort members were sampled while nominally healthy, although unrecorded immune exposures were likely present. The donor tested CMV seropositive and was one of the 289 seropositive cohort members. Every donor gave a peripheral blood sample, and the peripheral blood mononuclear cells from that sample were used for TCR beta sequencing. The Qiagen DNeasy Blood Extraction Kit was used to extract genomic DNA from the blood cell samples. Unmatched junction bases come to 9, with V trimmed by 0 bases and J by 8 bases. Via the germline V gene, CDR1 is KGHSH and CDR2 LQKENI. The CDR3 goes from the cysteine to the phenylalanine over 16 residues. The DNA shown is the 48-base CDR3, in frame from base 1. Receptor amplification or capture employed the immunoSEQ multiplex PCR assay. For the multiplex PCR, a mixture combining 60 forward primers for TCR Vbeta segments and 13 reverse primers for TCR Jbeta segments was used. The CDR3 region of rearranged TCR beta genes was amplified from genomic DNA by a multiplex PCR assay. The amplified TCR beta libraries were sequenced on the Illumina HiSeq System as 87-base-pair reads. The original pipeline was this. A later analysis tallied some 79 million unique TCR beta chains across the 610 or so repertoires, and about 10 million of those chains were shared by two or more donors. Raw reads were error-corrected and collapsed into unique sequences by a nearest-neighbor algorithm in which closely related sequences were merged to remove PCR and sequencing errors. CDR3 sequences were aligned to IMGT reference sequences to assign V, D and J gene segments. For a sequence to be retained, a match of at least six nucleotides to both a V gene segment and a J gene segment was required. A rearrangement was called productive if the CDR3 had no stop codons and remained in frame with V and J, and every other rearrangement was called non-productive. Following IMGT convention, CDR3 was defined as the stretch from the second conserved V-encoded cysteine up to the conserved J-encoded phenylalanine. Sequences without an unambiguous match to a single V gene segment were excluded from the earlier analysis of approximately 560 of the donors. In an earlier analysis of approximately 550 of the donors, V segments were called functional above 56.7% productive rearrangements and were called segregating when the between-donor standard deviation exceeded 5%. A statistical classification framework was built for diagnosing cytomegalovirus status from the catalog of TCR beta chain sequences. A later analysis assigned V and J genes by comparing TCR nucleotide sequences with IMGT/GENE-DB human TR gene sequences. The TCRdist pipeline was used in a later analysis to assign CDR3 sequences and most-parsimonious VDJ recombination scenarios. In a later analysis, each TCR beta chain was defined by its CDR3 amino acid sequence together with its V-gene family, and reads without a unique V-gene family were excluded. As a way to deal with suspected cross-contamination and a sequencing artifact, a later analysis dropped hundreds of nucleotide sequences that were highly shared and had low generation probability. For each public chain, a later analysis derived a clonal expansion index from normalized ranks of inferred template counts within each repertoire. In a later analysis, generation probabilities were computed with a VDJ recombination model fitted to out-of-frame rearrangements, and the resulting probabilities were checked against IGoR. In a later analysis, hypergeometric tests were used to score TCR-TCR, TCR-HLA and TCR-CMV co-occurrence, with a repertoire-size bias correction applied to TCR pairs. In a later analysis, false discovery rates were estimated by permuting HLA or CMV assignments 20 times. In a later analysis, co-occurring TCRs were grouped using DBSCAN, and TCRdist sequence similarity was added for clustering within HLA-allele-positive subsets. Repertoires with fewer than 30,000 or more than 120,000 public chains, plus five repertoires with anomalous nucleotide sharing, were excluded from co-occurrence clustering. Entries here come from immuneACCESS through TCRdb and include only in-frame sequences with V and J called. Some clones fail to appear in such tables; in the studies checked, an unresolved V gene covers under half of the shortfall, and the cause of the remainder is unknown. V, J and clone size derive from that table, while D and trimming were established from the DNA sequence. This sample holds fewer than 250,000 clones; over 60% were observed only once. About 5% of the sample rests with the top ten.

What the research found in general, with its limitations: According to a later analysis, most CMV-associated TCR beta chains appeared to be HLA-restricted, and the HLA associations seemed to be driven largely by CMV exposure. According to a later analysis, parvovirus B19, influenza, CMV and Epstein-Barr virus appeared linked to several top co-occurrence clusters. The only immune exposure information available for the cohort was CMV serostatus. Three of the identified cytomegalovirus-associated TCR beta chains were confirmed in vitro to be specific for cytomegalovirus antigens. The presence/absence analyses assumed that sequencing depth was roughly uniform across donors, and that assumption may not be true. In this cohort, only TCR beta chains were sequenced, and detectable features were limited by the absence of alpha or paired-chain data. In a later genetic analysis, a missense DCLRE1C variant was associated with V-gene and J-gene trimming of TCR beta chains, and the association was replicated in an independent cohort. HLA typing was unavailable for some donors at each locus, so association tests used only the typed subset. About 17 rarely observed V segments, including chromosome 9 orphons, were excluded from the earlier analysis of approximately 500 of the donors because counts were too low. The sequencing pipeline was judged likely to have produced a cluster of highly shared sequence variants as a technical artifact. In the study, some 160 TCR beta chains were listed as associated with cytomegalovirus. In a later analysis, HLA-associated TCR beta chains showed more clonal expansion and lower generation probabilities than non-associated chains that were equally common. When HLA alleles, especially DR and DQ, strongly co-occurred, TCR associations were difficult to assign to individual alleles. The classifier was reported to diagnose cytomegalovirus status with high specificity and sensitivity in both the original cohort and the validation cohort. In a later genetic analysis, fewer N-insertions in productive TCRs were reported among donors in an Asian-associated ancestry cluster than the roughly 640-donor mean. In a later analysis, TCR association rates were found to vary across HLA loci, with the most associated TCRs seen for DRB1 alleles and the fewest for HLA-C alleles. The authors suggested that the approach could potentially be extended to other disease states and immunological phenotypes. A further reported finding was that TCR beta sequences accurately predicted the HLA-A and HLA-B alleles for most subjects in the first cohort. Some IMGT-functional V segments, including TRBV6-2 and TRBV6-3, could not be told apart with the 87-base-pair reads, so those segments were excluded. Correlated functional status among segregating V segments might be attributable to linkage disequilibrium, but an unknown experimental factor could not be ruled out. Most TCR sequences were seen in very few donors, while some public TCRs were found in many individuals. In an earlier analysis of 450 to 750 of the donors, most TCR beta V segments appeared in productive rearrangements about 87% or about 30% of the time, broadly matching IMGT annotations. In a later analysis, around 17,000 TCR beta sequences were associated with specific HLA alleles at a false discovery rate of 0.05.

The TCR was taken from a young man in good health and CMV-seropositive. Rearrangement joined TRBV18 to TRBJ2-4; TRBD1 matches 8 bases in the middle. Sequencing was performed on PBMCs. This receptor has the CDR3 CASSPPAGGMMDIQYF. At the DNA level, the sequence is TGTGCCAGCTCACCACCGGCAGGGGGCATGATGGACATTCAGTACTTC.